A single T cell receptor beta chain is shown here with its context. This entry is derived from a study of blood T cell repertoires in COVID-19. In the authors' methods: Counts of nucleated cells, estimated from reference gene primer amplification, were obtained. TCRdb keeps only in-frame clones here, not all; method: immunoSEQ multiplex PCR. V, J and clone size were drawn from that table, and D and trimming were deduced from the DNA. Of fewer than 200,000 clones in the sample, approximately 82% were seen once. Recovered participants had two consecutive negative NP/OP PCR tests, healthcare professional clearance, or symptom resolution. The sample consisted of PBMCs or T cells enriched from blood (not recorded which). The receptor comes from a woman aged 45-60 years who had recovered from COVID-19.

DNA for the CDR3: TGCGCCAGCAGCCTAGAGACAGAAGAGACCCAGTACTTC. This gives the protein CASSLETEETQYF. The V call is TRBV4-1, the J call TRBJ2-5, with D perhaps TRBD1 (5 bases). The CDR3 has 13 residues. Germline CDR1 MGHRA, CDR2 YSYEKL. Trimming stripped 4 bases from V and 3 bases from J, with 9 bases between.